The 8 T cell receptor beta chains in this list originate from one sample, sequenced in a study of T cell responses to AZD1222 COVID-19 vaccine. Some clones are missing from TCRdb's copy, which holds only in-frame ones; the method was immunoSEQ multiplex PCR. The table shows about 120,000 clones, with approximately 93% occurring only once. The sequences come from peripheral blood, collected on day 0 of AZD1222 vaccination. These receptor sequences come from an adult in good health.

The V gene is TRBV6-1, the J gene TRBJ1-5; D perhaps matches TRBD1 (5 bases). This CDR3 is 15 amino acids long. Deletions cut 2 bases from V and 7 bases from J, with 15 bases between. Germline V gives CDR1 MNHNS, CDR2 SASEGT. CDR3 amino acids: CASSEWGESGQPQHF. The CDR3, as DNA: TGTGCCAGCAGTGAATGGGGGGAATCAGGGCAGCCCCAGCATTTT.

The CDR3 loop reads CASSPSTGANTGELFF. The DNA of the CDR3 is TGTGCCAGCAGCCCGTCGACGGGCGCGAACACCGGGGAGCTGTTTTTT. The V call is TRBV9, the J call TRBJ2-2; D call uncertain. CDR1 and CDR2 (germline): SGDLS, YYNGEE. There are 16 residues in the CDR3. The germline V and J ends were trimmed by 4 bases and 0 bases, with 13 bases remaining between them.

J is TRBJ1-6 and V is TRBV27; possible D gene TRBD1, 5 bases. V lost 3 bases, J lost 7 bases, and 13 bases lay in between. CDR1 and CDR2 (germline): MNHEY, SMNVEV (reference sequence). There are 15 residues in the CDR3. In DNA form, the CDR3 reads TGTGCCAGCAGTTTTAACTGGGGGACCAATTCACCCCTCCACTTT. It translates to CASSFNWGTNSPLHF.

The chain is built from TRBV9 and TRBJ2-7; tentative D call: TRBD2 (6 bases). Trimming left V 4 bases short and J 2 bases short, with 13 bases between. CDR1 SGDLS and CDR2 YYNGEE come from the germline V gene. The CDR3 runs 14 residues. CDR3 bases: TGTGCCAGCAGCCCTCCCGGGGGAACCTACGAGCAGTACTTC. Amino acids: CASSPPGGTYEQYF.

CDR3 residues: CASSLDGGLWYGYTF. The CDR3, as DNA: TGTGCCAGCAGCTTGGATGGAGGATTATGGTATGGCTACACCTTC. The V and J genes are TRBV5-5 and TRBJ1-2; the D is unclear. V dropped 0 bases and J dropped 5 bases, with 14 bases sitting between them. CDR3 length: 15 amino acids. Germline V CDR1 and CDR2: SGHKS, YYEKEE (reference sequence). The full variable domain, completed using reference TRBV5-5 and TRBJ1-2, is DAGVTQSPTHLIKTRGQQVTLRCSPISGHKSVSWYQQVLGQGPQFIFQYYEKEERGRGNFPDRFSARQFPNYSSELNVNALLLGDSALYLCASSLDGGLWYGYTFGSGTRLTVV.

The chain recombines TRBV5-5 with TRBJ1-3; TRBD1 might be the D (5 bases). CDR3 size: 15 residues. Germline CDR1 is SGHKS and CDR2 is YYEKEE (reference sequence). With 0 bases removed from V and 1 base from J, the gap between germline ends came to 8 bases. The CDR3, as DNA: TGTGCCAGCAGCTTGGAGCCAGGGTCTGGAAACACCATATATTTT. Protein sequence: CASSLEPGSGNTIYF.

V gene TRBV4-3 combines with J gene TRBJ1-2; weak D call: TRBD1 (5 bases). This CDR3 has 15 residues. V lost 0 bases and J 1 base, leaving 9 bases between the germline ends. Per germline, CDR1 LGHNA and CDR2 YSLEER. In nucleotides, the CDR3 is TGCGCCAGCAGCCAAGATCCTCAGGGTAACTATGGCTACACCTTC. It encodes CASSQDPQGNYGYTF.

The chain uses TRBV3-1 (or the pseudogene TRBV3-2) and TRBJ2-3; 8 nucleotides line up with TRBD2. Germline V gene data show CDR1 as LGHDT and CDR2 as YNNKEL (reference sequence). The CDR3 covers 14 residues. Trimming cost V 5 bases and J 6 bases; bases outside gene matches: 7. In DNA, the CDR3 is TGTGCCAGCAGCGGTTCGGGGGGGATGGATACGCAGTATTTT. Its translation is CASSGSGGMDTQYF.